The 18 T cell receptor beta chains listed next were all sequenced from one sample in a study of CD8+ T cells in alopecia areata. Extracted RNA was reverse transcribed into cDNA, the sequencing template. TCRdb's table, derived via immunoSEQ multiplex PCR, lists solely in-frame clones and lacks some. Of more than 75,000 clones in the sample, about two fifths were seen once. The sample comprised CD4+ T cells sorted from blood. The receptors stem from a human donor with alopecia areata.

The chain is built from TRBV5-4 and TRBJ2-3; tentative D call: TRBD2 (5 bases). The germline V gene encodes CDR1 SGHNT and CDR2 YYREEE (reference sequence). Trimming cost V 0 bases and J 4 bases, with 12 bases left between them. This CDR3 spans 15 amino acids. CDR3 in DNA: TGTGCCAGCAGCTTGGTACGGGGTGCGCCAGATACGCAGTATTTT. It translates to CASSLVRGAPDTQYF. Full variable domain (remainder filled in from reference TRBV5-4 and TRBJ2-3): ETGVTQSPTHLIKTRGQQVTLRCSSQSGHNTVSWYQQALGQGPQFIFQYYREEENGRGNFPPRFSGLQFPNYSSELNVNALELDDSALYLCASSLVRGAPDTQYFGPGTRLTVL.

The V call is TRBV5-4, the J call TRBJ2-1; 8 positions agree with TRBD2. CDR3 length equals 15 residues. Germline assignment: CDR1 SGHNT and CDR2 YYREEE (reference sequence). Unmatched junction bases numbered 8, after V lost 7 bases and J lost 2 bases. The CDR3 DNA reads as TGTGCCAGCTCCATTGGCGGGGGGACCTACAATGAGCAGTTCTTC. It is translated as CASSIGGGTYNEQFF.

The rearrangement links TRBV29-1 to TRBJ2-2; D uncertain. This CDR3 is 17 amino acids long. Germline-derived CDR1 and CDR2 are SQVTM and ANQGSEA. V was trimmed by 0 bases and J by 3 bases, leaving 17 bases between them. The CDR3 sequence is CSVEDYTEPGYTGELFF. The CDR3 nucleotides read TGCAGCGTTGAAGACTACACGGAACCCGGTTACACCGGGGAGCTGTTTTTT.

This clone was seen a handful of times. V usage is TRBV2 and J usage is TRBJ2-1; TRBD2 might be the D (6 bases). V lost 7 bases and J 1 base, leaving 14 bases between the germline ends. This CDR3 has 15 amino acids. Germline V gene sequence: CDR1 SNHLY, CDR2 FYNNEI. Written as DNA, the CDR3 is TGTGCCAGCACCAAAATCGGGGGATCCTACAATGAGCAGTTCTTC. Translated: CASTKIGGSYNEQFF. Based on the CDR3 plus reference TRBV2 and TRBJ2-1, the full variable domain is EPEVTQTPSHQVTQMGQEVILRCVPISNHLYFYWYRQILGQKVEFLVSFYNNEISEKSEIFDDQFSVERPDGSNFTLKIRSTKLEDSAMYFCASTKIGGSYNEQFFGPGTRLTVL.

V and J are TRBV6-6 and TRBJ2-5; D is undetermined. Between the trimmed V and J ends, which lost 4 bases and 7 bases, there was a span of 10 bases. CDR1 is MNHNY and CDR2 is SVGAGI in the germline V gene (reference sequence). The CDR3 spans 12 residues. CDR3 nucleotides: TGTGCCAGCAGTTCGGAACTTAGGACCCAGTACTTC. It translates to CASSSELRTQYF.

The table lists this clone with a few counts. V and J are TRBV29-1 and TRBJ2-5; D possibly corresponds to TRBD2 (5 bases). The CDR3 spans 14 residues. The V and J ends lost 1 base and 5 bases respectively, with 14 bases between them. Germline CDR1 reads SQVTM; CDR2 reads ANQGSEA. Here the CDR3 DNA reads TGCAGCGTTGAAGTTTCCGGGGTGGGGGAGACCCAGTACTTC. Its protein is CSVEVSGVGETQYF. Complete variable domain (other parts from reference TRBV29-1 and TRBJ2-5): SAVISQKPSRDICQRGTSLTIQCQVDSQVTMMFWYRQQPGQSLTLIATANQGSEATYESGFVIDKFPISRPNLTFSTLTVSNMSPEDSSIYLCSVEVSGVGETQYFGPGTRLLVL.

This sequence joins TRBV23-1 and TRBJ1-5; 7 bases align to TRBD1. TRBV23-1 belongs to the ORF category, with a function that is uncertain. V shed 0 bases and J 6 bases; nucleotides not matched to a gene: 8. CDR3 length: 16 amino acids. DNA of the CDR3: TGCGCCAGCAGTCAATCGCAGGGGGACGGTTGTCAGCCCCAGCATTTT. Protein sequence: CASSQSQGDGCQPQHF.

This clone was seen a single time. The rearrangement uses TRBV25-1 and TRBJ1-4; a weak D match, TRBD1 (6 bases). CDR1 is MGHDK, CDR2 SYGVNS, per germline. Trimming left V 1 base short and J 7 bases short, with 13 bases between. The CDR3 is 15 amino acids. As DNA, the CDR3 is TGTGCCAGCAGTGAATCTAACAGGGTTTTTGAAAAACTGTTTTTT. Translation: CASSESNRVFEKLFF. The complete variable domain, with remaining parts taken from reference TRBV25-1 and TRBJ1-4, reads EADIYQTPRYLVIGTGKKITLECSQTMGHDKMYWYQQDPGMELHLIHYSYGVNSTEKGDLSSESTVSRIRTEHFPLTLESARPSHTSQYLCASSESNRVFEKLFFGSGTQLSVL.

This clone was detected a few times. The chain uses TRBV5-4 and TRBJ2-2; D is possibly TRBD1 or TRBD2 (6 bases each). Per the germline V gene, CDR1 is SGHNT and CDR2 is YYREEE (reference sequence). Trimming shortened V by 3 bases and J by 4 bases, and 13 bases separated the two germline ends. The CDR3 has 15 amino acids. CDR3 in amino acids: CASSSQGGSTGELFF. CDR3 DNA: TGTGCCAGCAGCTCACAGGGAGGTAGCACCGGGGAGCTGTTTTTT.

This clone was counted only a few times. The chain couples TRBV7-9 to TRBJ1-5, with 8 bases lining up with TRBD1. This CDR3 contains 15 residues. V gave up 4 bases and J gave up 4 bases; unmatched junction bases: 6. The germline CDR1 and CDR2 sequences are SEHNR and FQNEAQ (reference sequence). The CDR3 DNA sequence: TGTGCCAGCAGCTCGACAGGGGTAGGGAATCAGCCCCAGCATTTT. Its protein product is CASSSTGVGNQPQHF.

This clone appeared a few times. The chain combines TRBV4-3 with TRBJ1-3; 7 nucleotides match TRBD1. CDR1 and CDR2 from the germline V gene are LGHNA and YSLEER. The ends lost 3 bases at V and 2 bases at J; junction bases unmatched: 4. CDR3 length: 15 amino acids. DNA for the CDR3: TGCGCCAGCAGCCAGAGACAGGGTACTGGAAACACCATATATTTT. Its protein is CASSQRQGTGNTIYF.

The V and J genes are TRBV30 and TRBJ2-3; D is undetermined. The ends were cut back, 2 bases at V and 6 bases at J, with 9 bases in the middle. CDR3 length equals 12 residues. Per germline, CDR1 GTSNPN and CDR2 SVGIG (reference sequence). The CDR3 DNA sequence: TGTGCCTGGAGTCCTACGAGGGATACGCAGTATTTT. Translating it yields CAWSPTRDTQYF.

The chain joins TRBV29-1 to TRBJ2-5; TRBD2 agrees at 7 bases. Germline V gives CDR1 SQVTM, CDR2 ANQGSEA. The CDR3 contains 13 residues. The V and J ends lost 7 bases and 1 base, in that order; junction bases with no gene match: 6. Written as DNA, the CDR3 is TGCAGCGCCCACCGGACTAGCCAAGAGACCCAGTACTTC. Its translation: CSAHRTSQETQYF.

The CDR3 sequence is CASSQGLRVSSTDTQYF. The CDR3 DNA sequence: TGTGCCAGCAGCCAAGGACTAAGAGTCTCTAGCACAGATACGCAGTATTTT. The J gene is TRBJ2-3, the V gene TRBV14; possibly TRBD2 for D (5 bases). CDR1 and CDR2 (germline): SGHDN, FVKESK. The CDR3 runs to 17 residues. The V end lost 1 base, the J end lost 0 bases, and 14 bases lay between the germline ends. The entire variable domain, with the rest obtained from reference TRBV14 and TRBJ2-3, is as follows: EAGVTQFPSHSVIEKGQTVTLRCDPISGHDNLYWYRRVMGKEIKFLLHFVKESKQDESGMPNNRFLAERTGGTYSTLKVQPAELEDSGVYFCASSQGLRVSSTDTQYFGPGTRLTVL.

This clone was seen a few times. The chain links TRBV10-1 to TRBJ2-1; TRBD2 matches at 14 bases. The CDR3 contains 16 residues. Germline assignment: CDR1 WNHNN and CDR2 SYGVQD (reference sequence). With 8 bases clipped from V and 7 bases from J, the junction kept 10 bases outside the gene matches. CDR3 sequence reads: CASGKTSGRALNEQFF. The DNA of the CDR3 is TGCGCCAGCGGGAAGACTAGCGGGAGGGCGTTAAATGAGCAGTTCTTC.

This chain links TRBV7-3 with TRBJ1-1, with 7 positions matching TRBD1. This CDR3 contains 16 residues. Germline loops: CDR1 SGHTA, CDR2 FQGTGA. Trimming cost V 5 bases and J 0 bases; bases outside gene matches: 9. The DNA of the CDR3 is TGTGCCAGCAGCCGATTCACCGGGACAGTGAACACTGAAGCTTTCTTT. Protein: CASSRFTGTVNTEAFF. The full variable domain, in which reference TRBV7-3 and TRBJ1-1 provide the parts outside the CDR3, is GAGVSQTPSNKVTEKGKYVELRCDPISGHTALYWYRQSLGQGPEFLIYFQGTGAADDSGLPNDRFFAVRPEGSVSTLKIQRTERGDSAVYLCASSRFTGTVNTEAFFGQGTRLTVV.

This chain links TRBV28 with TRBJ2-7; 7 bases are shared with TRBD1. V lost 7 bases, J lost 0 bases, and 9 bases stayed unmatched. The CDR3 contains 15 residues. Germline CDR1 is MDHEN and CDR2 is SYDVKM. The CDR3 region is CASTFTGTASYEQYF. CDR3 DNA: TGTGCCAGCACCTTCACCGGGACAGCCTCCTACGAGCAGTACTTC.

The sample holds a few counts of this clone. The CDR3 region has the DNA TGTGCCTGGAGTGTTGTACTTGGCACCGGGGAGCTGTTTTTT. Protein sequence: CAWSVVLGTGELFF. This chain connects TRBV30 to TRBJ2-2; no reliable D call. Germline V gene data show CDR1 as GTSNPN and CDR2 as SVGIG (reference sequence). The CDR3 length is 14 residues. With 0 bases removed from V and 4 bases from J, the gap between germline ends came to 9 bases.